A selection of T cell receptor beta chains follows, all from one sample in a study of control samples from healthy donors and cancer patients. The data were produced by immunoSEQ multiplex PCR, yet TCRdb's version contains in-frame clones alone and is incomplete. The sample carries about 67,000 clones, about 90% recorded once. Sample: PBMCs. These receptors originate from a woman between 45 and 60 years old with head and neck cancer. Both conserved end residues are part of each CDR3. Fields, in order: D gene, V gene, CDR3 protein. The D gene is left open where the match is weak.

NA TRBV6-6 CASSSGGQRQPQHF
NA TRBV30 CAWRSLEDGNTIYF
NA TRBV27 CASSLDLQEPIF
TRBD1 TRBV18 CASSPTGQGDGYTF
TRBD2 TRBV28 CASSLAGYNEQFF
NA TRBV5-5 CASSIDRRYQQYF
TRBD1 TRBV11-1 CASSPRTGSYEQYF
TRBD1 TRBV15 CATSRDTGGYEPQHF
NA TRBV21-1 CASSKYRQPPRQDYEQYF
TRBD1 TRBV10-2 CASSESGVGTGSYEQYF
NA TRBV18 CASSPPPRGAGNTRQISSPLHF